The 9 T cell receptor beta chains below were found in one sample sequenced in a study of blood T cells in healthy people across ages. Through a sample-barcoded 5' primer and a J-beta primer mix, a second PCR was run for 7 to 11 cycles. TCRdb redid the calling of the 5' RACE reads with MiXCR, one entry per CDR3 protein. The sample holds 540,000 or so distinct CDR3 sequences, less than 25% seen once. The same data also went into a second study, on T cells of mothers and their children.

The sample was blood. The receptors come from a boy between 10 and 17 years old in good health.

This clonotype was picked up one time. An end of the junction differs from the germline gene, which may be a read error. This chain joins TRBV7-9 and TRBJ2-1; D perhaps matches TRBD2 (6 bases). There are 11 residues in the CDR3. Germline V gene sequence: CDR1 SEHNR, CDR2 FQNEAQ (reference sequence). CDR3 amino acids: CASSLAGLILF. The CDR3 DNA follows: TGTGCCAGCAGCTTAGCGGGACTCATCTTATTC.

The chain is built from TRBV6-7 and TRBJ2-7, with 7 bases fitting TRBD2. TRBV6-7 is annotated as an ORF whose role is uncertain. This CDR3 is 14 amino acids long. Trimming cost V 2 bases and J 2 bases; bases outside gene matches: 3. Written as DNA, the CDR3 is TGTGCCAGCAGTTACGGGACTAAAACCTACGAGCAGTACTTC. Its protein is CASSYGTKTYEQYF.

V usage is TRBV20-1 and J usage is TRBJ1-1; possibly TRBD1 for D (5 bases). Germline assignment: CDR1 DFQATT and CDR2 SNEGSKA (reference sequence). Trimming left V 3 bases short and J 2 bases short, with 22 bases between. This CDR3 is 17 amino acids long. DNA of the CDR3: TGCAGTGCTAGGGGAATAAGACGGGACCTCACCAACACTGAAGCTTTCTTT. Translated: CSARGIRRDLTNTEAFF.

This clonotype was seen more than once but under ten times. CDR3 bases: TGTGCCAGCAGCCTTGGGGCGGGAGGGCCTGTCAATGAGCAGTTCTTC. Its translation: CASSLGAGGPVNEQFF. The chain has TRBV28 and TRBJ2-1, with TRBD2 matching 9 bases. The CDR3 contains 16 residues. V lost 6 bases, J lost 6 bases, and 12 bases stayed unmatched. CDR1 is MDHEN, CDR2 SYDVKM, per germline. Full variable domain (outside the CDR3, taken from reference TRBV28 and TRBJ2-1): DVKVTQSSRYLVKRTGEKVFLECVQDMDHENMFWYRQDPGLGLRLIYFSYDVKMKEKGDIPEGYSVSREKKERFSLILESASTNQTSMYLCASSLGAGGPVNEQFFGPGTRLTVL.

The chain carries TRBV20-1 and TRBJ2-1; D may be TRBD2 (6 bases). This CDR3 has 13 amino acids. The germline CDR1 and CDR2 sequences are DFQATT and SNEGSKA (reference sequence). V lost 5 bases and J lost 8, with 16 bases in between. CDR3 in amino acids: CSAGTFGGDEQFF. DNA of the CDR3: TGCAGTGCTGGGACTTTTGGCGGTGATGAGCAGTTCTTC.

J is TRBJ2-3 and V is TRBV5-1; TRBD1 matches 9 bases. The germline CDR1 and CDR2 sequences are SGHRS and YFSETQ. This CDR3 has 16 amino acids. J lost 3 bases, V lost 4 bases, and 9 bases had no gene match. CDR3 loop: CASSLAPGQGTDTQYF. The CDR3 DNA reads TGCGCCAGCAGCCTCGCCCCGGGACAGGGAACAGATACGCAGTATTTT.

A few counts support this clonotype. V and J are TRBV20-1 and TRBJ2-2; D might be TRBD1 or TRBD2, each matching 6 bases. Trimming shortened V by 6 bases and J by 4 bases, and 18 bases separated the two germline ends. Germline lookup yields CDR1 DFQATT and CDR2 SNEGSKA (reference sequence). The CDR3 totals 15 residues. CDR3 region: CSAPEGGFRTGELFF. In DNA, the CDR3 is TGCAGTGCGCCAGAAGGGGGGTTCCGCACCGGGGAGCTGTTTTTT.

The chain is built from TRBV11-2 and TRBJ1-4; possible D gene TRBD1, 6 bases. Germline V gene lookup returns CDR1 SGHAT and CDR2 FQNNGV. Between the trimmed V and J ends, which lost 6 bases and 8 bases, there was a span of 13 bases. The CDR3 is 13 residues long. CDR3 in amino acids: CASRLQGGEKLFF. CDR3 bases: TGTGCCAGCAGGCTACAGGGTGGCGAAAAACTGTTTTTT.

J is TRBJ2-7 and V is TRBV3-1; TRBD2 matches at 7 bases. Germline CDR1 reads LGHDT; CDR2 reads YNNKEL (reference sequence). This CDR3 has 15 residues. After removal of 4 bases from V and 0 bases from J, the junction contained 6 bases not matched to a gene. The CDR3: CASSLARDYSYEQYF. CDR3 in DNA: TGTGCCAGCAGCCTAGCCCGGGACTACTCCTACGAGCAGTACTTC.